This entry describes one T cell receptor beta chain. The record originates from a study of blood T cell repertoires in COVID-19. Original analysis: Amplifying reference gene primers gave estimates of nucleated cell counts. TCRdb keeps only in-frame clones here, not all; method: immunoSEQ multiplex PCR. V, J and clone size derive from that table, while D and trimming were established from the DNA sequence. Of about 110,000 clones listed, around 83% are singletons. V was clipped by 7 bases and J by 3 bases, with 18 bases between them. The CDR3 covers 15 residues. The V gene's germline CDR1 is MDHEN and CDR2 SYDVKM.

The chain joins TRBV28 to TRBJ1-1; D is possibly TRBD1 (6 bases). The clonotype was recovered from an elderly woman with acute or convalescent COVID-19. The sequenced sample consisted of peripheral blood. The CDR3 loop is CASTLTQGQDTEAFF. The CDR3 DNA reads TGTGCCAGCACTCTAACCCAGGGGCAGGACACTGAAGCTTTCTTT.